The 22 T cell receptor beta chains below all came from one sample that was sequenced in a study of memory CD4+ T cells and cytomegalovirus serostatus. Sequencing used immunoSEQ multiplex PCR; TCRdb keeps in-frame clones, though not all of them. The table shows about 46,000 clones, with over 70% occurring only once. The sort gate was single viable CD3+CD4+CD8-CD45RO+ cells for memory CD4+ T cells. The sequenced sample consisted of memory CD4+ T cells from blood. Source of these receptors: an adult in good health and CMV-seronegative.

CDR3 region: CASSLIVTNEKLFF. DNA for the CDR3: TGCGCCAGCAGCCTAATAGTCACTAATGAAAAACTGTTTTTT. V and J are TRBV4-1 and TRBJ1-4; D uncertain. CDR1 is MGHRA and CDR2 is YSYEKL in the germline V gene. V lost 4 bases and J 2 bases, leaving 8 bases between the germline ends. This CDR3 region has 14 residues.

The chain uses TRBV23-1 and TRBJ1-5, with no clear D. TRBV23-1 is given ORF status, its function remaining uncertain. The CDR3 is made up of 15 amino acids. Trimming removed 2 bases from V and 5 bases from J, with 13 bases in between. CDR3 residues: CASSQHEESDQPQHF. The DNA of the CDR3 is TGCGCCAGCAGTCAACACGAAGAATCCGATCAGCCCCAGCATTTT.

V and J are TRBV29-1 and TRBJ2-7, with 11 bases identical to TRBD1. J lost 6 bases, V lost 4 bases, and 5 bases had no gene match. The V gene's germline CDR1 is SQVTM and CDR2 ANQGSEA. The CDR3 loop spans 13 amino acids. CDR3 region: CSVAAGQGGEQYF. CDR3 nucleotides: TGCAGCGTTGCCGCGGGACAGGGGGGCGAGCAGTACTTC.

The chain combines TRBV9 with TRBJ1-1; D gene unclear. Trimming took 0 bases from V and 3 from J, leaving 12 bases between them. The CDR3 extends over 15 amino acids. Germline CDR1 is SGDLS and CDR2 is YYNGEE. The CDR3 loop reads CASSVGGYGDTEAFF. In nucleotides, the CDR3 is TGTGCCAGCAGCGTAGGAGGGTACGGAGACACTGAAGCTTTCTTT.

The rearrangement joins TRBV14 to TRBJ2-7; D perhaps matches TRBD2 (5 bases). The CDR3 totals 15 residues. The germline V and J ends were trimmed by 0 bases and 3 bases, with 12 bases remaining between them. Germline CDR1 reads SGHDN; CDR2 reads FVKESK. CDR3 DNA: TGTGCCAGCAGCCAAGAATACAGCGGCGACTACGAGCAGTACTTC. Translating gives CASSQEYSGDYEQYF.

The genes are TRBV25-1 and TRBJ2-1, with TRBD2 as a possible D gene (6 bases). V lost 5 bases and J lost 4, with 21 bases in between. The germline CDR1 and CDR2 sequences are MGHDK and SYGVNS. The CDR3 contains 17 residues. CDR3: CASSLSADPAGYNEQFF. CDR3 coding DNA: TGTGCCAGCAGTCTATCGGCCGACCCCGCGGGGTACAATGAGCAGTTCTTC. The whole variable domain, filled in from reference TRBV25-1 and TRBJ2-1, reads EADIYQTPRYLVIGTGKKITLECSQTMGHDKMYWYQQDPGMELHLIHYSYGVNSTEKGDLSSESTVSRIRTEHFPLTLESARPSHTSQYLCASSLSADPAGYNEQFFGPGTRLTVL.

The V and J genes are TRBV6-6 and TRBJ1-2, with D perhaps matching TRBD1 (6 bases). The CDR3 is made up of 15 amino acids. The germline CDR1 and CDR2 sequences are MNHNY and SVGAGI (reference sequence). V lost 2 bases and J 4 bases, leaving 14 bases between the germline ends. The CDR3 DNA sequence: TGTGCCAGCAGTTACAAGCGGGGGCGAGGCTATGGCTACACCTTC. Translating gives CASSYKRGRGYGYTF.

This clone has only a few counts. The gene calls are TRBV25-1 and TRBJ1-4; the D is unclear. The CDR3 covers 14 residues. CDR1 and CDR2 from the germline V gene are MGHDK and SYGVNS. The V gene lost 3 bases and the J gene lost 10 bases, with 15 bases spanning the gap. This chain's CDR3 is CASSDGAGIGKLFF. In nucleotides, the CDR3 is TGTGCCAGCAGTGATGGCGCGGGGATTGGAAAACTGTTTTTT.

The chain recombines TRBV18 with TRBJ1-6; 7 positions agree with TRBD1. The trim removed 6 bases at V and 0 bases at J, leaving 5 bases unmatched. Germline V gene lookup returns CDR1 KGHSH and CDR2 LQKENI. The CDR3 has 16 residues. The chain's CDR3 is CASSGQASSYNSPLHF. The CDR3 nucleotides read TGTGCCAGCTCTGGACAGGCCAGCTCCTATAATTCACCCCTCCACTTT.

The chain joins TRBV9 to TRBJ2-5; D possibly corresponds to TRBD2 (6 bases). Trimming removed 5 bases from V and 2 bases from J, with 16 bases in between. CDR3 size: 15 residues. The germline V gene encodes CDR1 SGDLS and CDR2 YYNGEE. The CDR3 DNA reads TGTGCCAGCAGTTGGGTGGGGGGATCACAAGAGACCCAGTACTTC. Translated: CASSWVGGSQETQYF.

The chain links TRBV19 to TRBJ2-1; TRBD2 agrees at 7 bases. CDR1 LNHDA and CDR2 SQIVND come from the germline V gene (reference sequence). V shed 6 bases and J 10 bases; nucleotides not matched to a gene: 12. CDR3 length: 14 residues. The CDR3 region has the DNA TGTGCCAGTAGCCCATCGGCGGGGGTTGGGGAGCAGTTCTTC. Residues: CASSPSAGVGEQFF.

The rearrangement uses TRBV2 and TRBJ1-3; a weak D match, TRBD1 (5 bases). Trimming took off 6 bases at V and 0 bases at J, with 18 bases between the two ends. This CDR3 is 17 amino acids long. Germline CDR1 reads SNHLY; CDR2 reads FYNNEI. CDR3 nucleotides: TGTGCCAGCAGCGTTACAGGTCCCAGAAGCTCTGGAAACACCATATATTTT. Protein: CASSVTGPRSSGNTIYF.

This clone showed up just a few times. This rearrangement joins TRBV10-1 to TRBJ2-1; 7 bases match TRBD1. The CDR3 is 18 amino acids. Germline V gene lookup returns CDR1 WNHNN and CDR2 SYGVQD (reference sequence). V shed 2 bases, J shed 4 bases, and the junction held 14 bases outside the gene matches. The CDR3 DNA follows: TGCGCCAGCAGTGAGACCCCGACGACAGGGCCGATGTACAATGAGCAGTTCTTC. Its translation: CASSETPTTGPMYNEQFF.

The chain couples TRBV5-1 to TRBJ2-3; 9 bases are shared with TRBD2. CDR3 length: 15 amino acids. After removal of 4 bases from V and 0 bases from J, the junction contained 3 bases not matched to a gene. Germline assignment: CDR1 SGHRS and CDR2 YFSETQ. CDR3 region: CASSVAGDSTDTQYF. CDR3 nucleotides: TGCGCCAGCAGCGTAGCGGGGGACAGCACAGATACGCAGTATTTT.

The J gene is TRBJ2-6, the V gene TRBV30; a weak D match, TRBD1 (6 bases). The CDR3 runs to 20 residues. The germline V gene encodes CDR1 GTSNPN and CDR2 SVGIG (reference sequence). Trimming cost V 0 bases and J 2 bases, with 23 bases left between them. The chain's CDR3 is CAWSVSFFGQGSAGANVLTF. DNA of the CDR3: TGTGCCTGGAGTGTATCTTTTTTTGGGCAGGGGAGTGCTGGGGCCAACGTCCTGACTTTC.

The CDR3 sequence: CAWSWSYEQYF. CDR3 DNA sequence: TGTGCCTGGAGTTGGTCCTACGAGCAGTACTTC. This sequence joins TRBV30 and TRBJ2-7; no reliable D call. Germline V gene data show CDR1 as GTSNPN and CDR2 as SVGIG (reference sequence). The CDR3 runs to 11 residues. Between the trimmed V and J ends, which lost 2 bases and 1 base, there was a span of 3 bases. Variable domain in full (rest from reference TRBV30 and TRBJ2-7): SQTIHQWPATLVQPVGSPLSLECTVEGTSNPNLYWYRQAAGRGLQLLFYSVGIGQISSEVPQNLSASRPQDRQFILSSKKLLLSDSGFYLCAWSWSYEQYFGPGTRLTVT.

This clone has just a few counts. CDR3 sequence (DNA): TGCAGCGTGGGAGACGTAGACGAGCAGTACTTC. Translated, it gives CSVGDVDEQYF. The chain employs TRBV29-1 and TRBJ2-7; D may be TRBD2 (5 bases). CDR1 is SQVTM, CDR2 ANQGSEA, per germline. This CDR3 is 11 amino acids long. Trimming took 6 bases from V and 5 from J, leaving 11 bases between them.

The chain couples TRBV7-9 to TRBJ1-2; 7 bases agree with TRBD1. The CDR3 has 15 amino acids. The V and J ends lost 2 bases and 7 bases, in that order; junction bases with no gene match: 10. Germline assignment: CDR1 SEHNR and CDR2 FQNEAQ (reference sequence). CDR3 in DNA: TGTGCCAGCAGCTTATATACCCCTGACAGGGTTGGCTACACCTTC. Translation gives CASSLYTPDRVGYTF. Full variable domain (outside the CDR3, taken from reference TRBV7-9 and TRBJ1-2): DTGVSQNPRHKITKRGQNVTFRCDPISEHNRLYWYRQTLGQGPEFLTYFQNEAQLEKSRLLSDRFSAERPKGSFSTLEIQRTEQGDSAMYLCASSLYTPDRVGYTFGSGTRLTVV.

J is TRBJ2-2 and V is TRBV7-2; possibly TRBD1 or TRBD2 for D (5 bases each). V was pared by 5 bases and J by 5 bases, with 18 bases between. The CDR3 extends over 16 amino acids. CDR1 is SGHTA, CDR2 FQGNSA, per germline. CDR3 nucleotide sequence: TGTGCCAGCAGCGCTGGACCGGGACGGAGAACCGGGGAGCTGTTTTTT. Amino acids: CASSAGPGRRTGELFF.

The rearrangement joins TRBV13 to TRBJ1-6; 7 bases align to TRBD1. Germline loops: CDR1 PRHDT, CDR2 FYEKMQ (reference sequence). The J segment lost 2 bases and the V segment lost 5 bases, leaving 15 bases of the junction unmatched. This CDR3 contains 19 residues. CDR3 nucleotides: TGTGCCAGCAGCGCAATTCAAGCCCCCGGGACAGCCTATAATTCACCCCTCCACTTT. Its translation is CASSAIQAPGTAYNSPLHF.

This rearrangement joins TRBV30 to TRBJ1-5; D might be TRBD1 (6 bases). Germline CDR1 is GTSNPN and CDR2 is SVGIG (reference sequence). The CDR3 runs to 14 residues. Trimming removed 0 bases at V and 6 bases at J, with 12 bases between. CDR3 nucleotides: TGTGCCTGGAGTGTAGGAGGGGGGGGTCAGCCCCAGCATTTT. Residues: CAWSVGGGGQPQHF.

This chain links TRBV9 with TRBJ1-3; no clear D. Germline-derived CDR1 and CDR2 are SGDLS and YYNGEE. The length of the CDR3 is 15 residues. V lost 6 bases to trimming and J lost 0 bases, with 13 bases between them. Here the CDR3 reads CASIREQISGNTIYF. The CDR3 nucleotides are TGTGCCAGCATCCGCGAACAGATCTCTGGAAACACCATATATTTT. Based on the CDR3 plus reference TRBV9 and TRBJ1-3, the full variable domain is DSGVTQTPKHLITATGQRVTLRCSPRSGDLSVYWYQQSLDQGLQFLIQYYNGEERAKGNILERFSAQQFPDLHSELNLSSLELGDSALYFCASIREQISGNTIYFGEGSWLTVV.